This entry lists 13 T cell receptor beta chains sequenced from one sample in a study of blood T cell repertoires in COVID-19. Repertoires were generated with immunoSEQ multiplex PCR, while TCRdb's copy carries only in-frame clones and drops some. The sample carries 45,000 to 50,000 clones, 77% recorded once. The sequenced sample was peripheral blood. The receptor source for this set is a human donor with active or convalescent COVID-19. The donor label of this sample is uncertain.

The CDR3 protein is CASSQAPPRLDGGELFF. The CDR3 DNA follows: TGTGCCAGCAGCCAAGCCCCCCCCCGACTAGACGGCGGGGAGCTGTTTTTT. The chain recombines TRBV4-2 with TRBJ2-2; D perhaps matches TRBD2 (6 bases). Germline V gene data show CDR1 as LGHNA and CDR2 as YNFKEQ. With 1 base removed from V and 7 bases from J, the gap between germline ends came to 19 bases. CDR3 size: 17 residues.

The V gene is TRBV5-4, the J gene TRBJ2-1; 12 nucleotides align to TRBD1. V gave up 4 bases and J gave up 8 bases; unmatched junction bases: 13. The CDR3 totals 17 residues. CDR1 is SGHNT and CDR2 is YYREEE in the germline V gene (reference sequence). Here the CDR3 DNA reads TGTGCCAGCAGCACGGGTGGTGGGACAGGGGGCGGCGATGAGCAGTTCTTC. Translated: CASSTGGGTGGGDEQFF.

The chain has TRBV11-2 and TRBJ2-1; no firm D call. V lost 7 bases and J lost 0, with 13 bases in between. This CDR3 region has 15 residues. Germline CDR1 reads SGHAT; CDR2 reads FQNNGV. The CDR3 sequence is CASTLHPGSYNEQFF. Here the CDR3 DNA reads TGTGCCAGCACCCTCCATCCAGGCTCCTACAATGAGCAGTTCTTC. The entire variable domain, with the rest obtained from reference TRBV11-2 and TRBJ2-1, is as follows: EAGVAQSPRYKIIEKRQSVAFWCNPISGHATLYWYQQILGQGPKLLIQFQNNGVVDDSQLPKDRFSAERLKGVDSTLKIQPAKLEDSAVYLCASTLHPGSYNEQFFGPGTRLTVL.

V usage is TRBV11-2 and J usage is TRBJ2-5; possibly TRBD1 for D (5 bases). CDR3 length: 14 amino acids. Germline CDR1 and CDR2: SGHAT and FQNNGV. The V end lost 8 bases, the J end lost 2 bases, and 15 bases lay between the germline ends. CDR3 in DNA: TGTGCCAGCGGATTTTGGGGCAGGCAAGAGACCCAGTACTTC. It is translated as CASGFWGRQETQYF. The whole variable domain, filled in from reference TRBV11-2 and TRBJ2-5, reads EAGVAQSPRYKIIEKRQSVAFWCNPISGHATLYWYQQILGQGPKLLIQFQNNGVVDDSQLPKDRFSAERLKGVDSTLKIQPAKLEDSAVYLCASGFWGRQETQYFGPGTRLLVL.

The V gene is TRBV13, the J gene TRBJ2-3; D is undetermined. The length of the CDR3 is 13 residues. Germline lookup yields CDR1 PRHDT and CDR2 FYEKMQ (reference sequence). Trimming took 6 bases from V and 8 from J, leaving 15 bases between them. The CDR3, as DNA: TGTGCCAGCAGAGCTTACTCGGCAGGTACGCAGTATTTT. Translation gives CASRAYSAGTQYF.

The chain couples TRBV10-3 to TRBJ2-3, with TRBD2 identical over 9 bases. The CDR3 is 18 amino acids. In germline, CDR1 is ENHRY, CDR2 SYGVKD. V gave up 5 bases and J gave up 0 bases; unmatched junction bases: 12. Here the CDR3 reads CAISQRTSAGTSTDTQYF. The CDR3 nucleotides are TGTGCCATCAGTCAAAGGACTAGCGCGGGAACTAGCACAGATACGCAGTATTTT.

In this sample, this clone turned up once. V gene TRBV24-1 combines with J gene TRBJ1-1; TRBD1 aligns across 8 bases. Germline V gives CDR1 KGHDR, CDR2 SFDVKD. Trimming cost V 7 bases and J 0 bases; bases outside gene matches: 6. This CDR3 contains 15 residues. The CDR3 sequence: CATSDGQGLNTEAFF. In nucleotides, the CDR3 is TGTGCCACCAGCGATGGACAGGGTTTGAACACTGAAGCTTTCTTT.

The chain employs TRBV5-1 and TRBJ2-7, with TRBD1 identical over 7 bases. Germline V gene data show CDR1 as SGHRS and CDR2 as YFSETQ. CDR3 length: 15 amino acids. The junction had 7 bases not matched to a gene; V was cut back by 2 bases and J by 2 bases. The CDR3 sequence is CASSFLGTDPYEQYF. The CDR3 coding sequence is TGCGCCAGCAGCTTCTTGGGGACAGACCCCTACGAGCAGTACTTC.

J is TRBJ1-2 and V is TRBV5-6, with D unresolved. Germline CDR1 reads SGHDT; CDR2 reads YYEEEE. V dropped 3 bases and J dropped 2 bases, with 11 bases sitting between them. CDR3 size: 14 residues. The CDR3 nucleotides are TGTGCCAGCAGCTACGGTACCTCAAACTATGGCTACACCTTC. This gives the protein CASSYGTSNYGYTF. Combining the CDR3 with reference TRBV5-6 and TRBJ1-2 gives the whole variable domain DAGVTQSPTHLIKTRGQQVTLRCSPKSGHDTVSWYQQALGQGPQFIFQYYEEEERQRGNFPDRFSGHQFPNYSSELNVNALLLGDSALYLCASSYGTSNYGYTFGSGTRLTVV.

The chain recombines TRBV5-6 with TRBJ2-1; D might be TRBD2 (5 bases). The CDR3 sequence is 14 residues long. Germline V CDR1 and CDR2: SGHDT, YYEEEE. V shed 4 bases and J shed 8 bases, with 16 bases lying between them. The CDR3 sequence: CASSTAWLADEQFF. CDR3 DNA: TGTGCCAGCAGCACCGCGTGGCTAGCCGATGAGCAGTTCTTC.

The J gene is TRBJ2-1, the V gene TRBV7-2; a possible D gene is TRBD1 (6 bases). V was pared by 6 bases and J by 2 bases, with 14 bases between. CDR1 and CDR2 (germline): SGHTA, FQGNSA. The CDR3 contains 15 residues. The CDR3: CASRPGQTPYNEQFF. The CDR3 DNA sequence: TGTGCCAGCAGGCCCGGACAGACACCCTACAATGAGCAGTTCTTC.

This clone appeared a single time. This sequence joins TRBV4-1 and TRBJ1-2; D gene unclear. The CDR3 contains 16 residues. The V end was cut by 2 bases, the J end by 2 bases, with 15 bases between. CDR1 and CDR2 (germline): MGHRA, YSYEKL. DNA for the CDR3: TGCGCCAGCAGCCAAAGTACCCAGGACTTAAACTATGGCTACACCTTC. This translates into CASSQSTQDLNYGYTF.

The V gene is TRBV6-2 or TRBV6-3, the J gene TRBJ1-2; a weak D match, TRBD1 (5 bases). V was trimmed by 5 bases and J by 3 bases, leaving 10 bases between them. Germline CDR1 is MNHEY and CDR2 is SVGEGT. The CDR3 is 13 residues long. CDR3 coding DNA: TGTGCCAGCAGTCCAGGGCCTGACTATGGCTACACCTTC. Translation: CASSPGPDYGYTF.